This entry features one T cell receptor (beta chain) sequence. The antigen is undetermined. This sample was included in a study of OX40 agonist ivuxolimab in advanced cancers. At the level of the study: Ivuxolimab doses were 0.01, 0.1, 0.3, 1.5, 3 or 10 mg/kg every 2 weeks. Partial responses, seen in three patients, involved one hepatocellular carcinoma and two cutaneous melanomas.

Notes on the study in general: CD4+ and CD8+ blood T cells expanded clonally by week 6 at 0.1 to 3.0 mg/kg.

Germline V CDR1 and CDR2: MDHEN, SYDVKM. V dropped 1 base and J dropped 8 bases, with 20 bases sitting between them. The CDR3 is 16 residues long. Patients had blood sampled at baseline and again on cycle 4 day 1 and cycle 7 day 1. Assay: immunoSEQ multiplex PCR; the TCRdb copy retains only in-frame clones and omits some. The top ten hold 14% to 15% of the sample, which has around 40,000 clones, 75% to 90% seen once. The rearrangement joins TRBV28 to TRBJ1-2; TRBD1 might be the D (5 bases). Sequenced material: CD4+ or CD8+ T cells sorted from blood, taken in a trial of the OX40 agonist ivuxolimab. This receptor was obtained from an adult with an advanced solid tumor such as melanoma, head and neck, liver or kidney cancer. DNA of the CDR3: TGTGCCAGCAGTTTATTCCCGGGACTCTCCTCAGAGGGCTACACCTTC. It specifies CASSLFPGLSSEGYTF.